One TCR beta chain is described in this entry. What this receptor recognizes is not known. It has no much larger one-base neighbor in the sample; base qualities were not kept. These data originate in a study of blood T cell repertoires in COVID-19 (dated by TCRdb to about 2020). About the full investigation: Samples from collaborators originated in the United States, Italy and Spain and spanned both the acute and convalescent phases of COVID-19. The material from the prospective study consisted of cDNA or gDNA derived from T cells, B-cell-depleted T cells, or PBMCs. Subjects who had been exposed to COVID-19, were actively infected with it, or had recovered from it provided the deeply sampled blood TCRbeta repertoires that made up the dataset. The repertoires were released in a freely available public database intended as a resource for research on the immune response to SARS-CoV-2. Samples were obtained from the ongoing ImmuneRACE study (first 160 participants) and from 1,254 subjects provided by 6 global collaborators. A de-identified subject ID, COVID-19 status, age in years and sex were almost always included in the sample metadata. HLA class I and class II types, where available, came from metadata supplied by the sample provider rather than from assay-based typing.

The CDR3 has 13 amino acids, counting the end cysteine and phenylalanine. Only the CDR3 DNA is retained, 39 bases long and in frame from the first base. V is reduced by 3 bases and J by 8 bases, leaving a spacing of 13 bases between them. From the germline V gene, CDR1 is KGHSH and CDR2 is LQKENI. One collaborating source in Seattle enrolled patients while the patients were actively infected and followed the patients over time throughout the course of disease. Whole blood was collected in K2EDTA tubes by collaborating institutions according to the institutions' own protocols. For TCRbeta analysis, collaborator samples were shipped as frozen whole blood, as isolated PBMCs, or as DNA extracted from either sample type. What the work shows at the level of the full study, not this receptor alone: The amount of clinical and demographic metadata varied by source and participant and was provided uncurated.

TCRbeta CDR3 regions were amplified from genomic DNA by means of the immunoSEQ Assay, a bias-controlled multiplex PCR. In the paper's pipeline: Within the assay, amplification of reference gene primers was used to estimate how many nucleated cells each sample contained. Sequence reads were collapsed and filtered to measure the absolute abundance of every unique TCRbeta CDR3 rearrangement. For each sample, productive Simpson clonality was calculated by taking the square root of Simpson's diversity index across productive rearrangements. Not all clones reach the TCRdb copy of this immuneACCESS table, which keeps in-frame sequences only. Checked studies attribute under half of the gap to unresolved V genes and leave the rest unexplained. V and J calls and clone size are as listed in that table; D and trimming were resolved from the DNA. The sample table records 200,000 to 300,000 clones; about 82% of these occur just once. The ten top clones hold 5% to 6% of the sample.

The TCR comes from a woman of 80 years or more with COVID-19, enrolled during active disease. The sample comprised peripheral blood. This receptor chain uses TRBV18 and TRBJ1-2, with TRBD1 as a weak D call on 6 bases. The nucleotide sequence reads TGTGCCAGCTCACCGGGGGGGCTAGACGGCTACACCTTC. Translated, this is CASSPGGLDGYTF.